This T cell receptor (beta chain) was recovered during a study of cytomegalovirus exposure and HLA in healthy donors. As for the study in general: Of roughly 400 genotyped donors, 81% grouped in the Caucasian-associated ancestry cluster.

Primers included in the PCR were 60 Vbeta and 13 Jbeta primers. TCRdb's copy holds only in-frame clones and misses some; the assay was immunoSEQ multiplex PCR. Here the sample spans more than 150,000 clones, 82% being singletons. V lost 4 bases, J lost 6 bases, and 12 bases lay in between. The CDR3 consists of 14 residues. Per the germline V gene, CDR1 is LNHDA and CDR2 is SQIVND (reference sequence). This clone was recorded once. Sequenced sample: PBMCs. This receptor was obtained from a man in his forties in good health and CMV-seronegative. V is TRBV19 and J is TRBJ2-2; D perhaps matches TRBD2 (5 bases). DNA of the CDR3: TGTGCCAGTAGTACGATCGAGGGTCCCGGGGAGCTGTTTTTT. It is translated as CASSTIEGPGELFF. The full variable domain, in which reference TRBV19 and TRBJ2-2 provide the parts outside the CDR3, is DGGITQSPKYLFRKEGQNVTLSCEQNLNHDAMYWYRQDPGQGLRLIYYSQIVNDFQKGDIAEGYSVSREKKESFPLTVTSAQKNPTAFYLCASSTIEGPGELFFGEGSRLTVL.